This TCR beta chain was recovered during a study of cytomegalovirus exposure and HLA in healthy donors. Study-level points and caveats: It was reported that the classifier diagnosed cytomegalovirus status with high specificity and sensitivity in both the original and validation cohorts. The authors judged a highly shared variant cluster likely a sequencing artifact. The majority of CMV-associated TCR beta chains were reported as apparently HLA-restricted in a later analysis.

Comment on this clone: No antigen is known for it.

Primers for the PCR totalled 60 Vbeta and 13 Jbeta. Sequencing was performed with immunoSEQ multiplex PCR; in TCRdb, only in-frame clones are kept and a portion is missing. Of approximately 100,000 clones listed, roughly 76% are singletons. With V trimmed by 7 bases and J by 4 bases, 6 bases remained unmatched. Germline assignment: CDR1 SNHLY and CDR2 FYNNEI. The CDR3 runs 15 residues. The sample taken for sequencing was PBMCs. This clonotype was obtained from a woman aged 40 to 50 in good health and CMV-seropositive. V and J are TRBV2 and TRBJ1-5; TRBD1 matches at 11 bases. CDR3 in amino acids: CASTGTGGGNQPQHF. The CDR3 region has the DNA TGTGCCAGCACCGGGACAGGGGGAGGGAATCAGCCCCAGCATTTT.